The sequence of this T cell receptor beta chain was determined in a study of T-cell memory formation after mild COVID-19. Study-wide findings and caveats: A subset of responding clones appeared in pre-infection memory, suggesting cross-reactive memory joined. Mostly located in CM and EM were contracting CD4+ clones, with contracting CD8+ clones located in EMRA.

In this sample, this clonotype turned up a few times. Its antigen is undetermined. Employing constant-segment primers, 5'RACE generated TCR alpha and TCR beta cDNA libraries bearing sample barcodes and UMIs. One entry per CDR3 protein results from TCRdb running MiXCR on the 5' RACE reads. The repertoire holds a few hundred thousand distinct CDR3 sequences, with roughly 20% as singletons. The material sequenced was PBMCs or a T cell subset sorted from them (not recorded which). The receptor's source is an adult woman who had mild COVID-19 (a few samples of this study predate the infection). Cell type and time point are not known.

For the CDR3, the DNA is TGTGCCAGCGATAAGAGCGGGAATGAGCAGTTCTTC. Translation gives CASDKSGNEQFF. The chain couples TRBV7-2 to TRBJ2-1; maybe TRBD2 (6 bases). V was trimmed by 8 bases and J by 7 bases, leaving 12 bases between them. The germline V gene has CDR1 SGHTA and CDR2 FQGNSA. The CDR3 is 12 amino acids. Drawing the rest from reference TRBV7-2 and TRBJ2-1, the complete variable domain is GAGVSQSPSNKVTEKGKDVELRCDPISGHTALYWYRQSLGQGLEFLIYFQGNSAPDKSGLPSDRFSAERTGGSVSTLTIQRTQQEDSAVYLCASDKSGNEQFFGPGTRLTVL.